These T cell receptor beta chains were read from a single sample in a study of T cell responses to AZD1222 COVID-19 vaccine. Sequenced by immunoSEQ multiplex PCR; TCRdb stores in-frame clones only, minus some. The sample holds 120,000 or so clones, over 80% seen once. The sample was peripheral blood, taken on day 0 of AZD1222 vaccination. The receptor set was obtained from an adult in good health. The CDR3 runs from the conserved cysteine through the conserved F or W. A D gene is named only where the DNA matches it firmly. Clone size, where shown, is once, few, many, or a class for clones that have expanded.

>-|TRBJ2-6|TRBV7-9|once
CASSSSTGRGTGGANVLTF
TGTGCCAGCAGCTCCTCGACAGGGAGGGGAACTGGTGGGGCCAACGTCCTGACTTTC
>-|TRBJ1-5|TRBV18|-
CASSPLVDQPQHF
TGTGCCAGCTCACCGTTGGTGGATCAGCCCCAGCATTTT
>-|TRBJ2-1|TRBV4-1|once
CASSPTGQSYNEQFF
TGCGCCAGCAGCCCAACCGGACAGTCCTACAATGAGCAGTTCTTC
>-|TRBJ2-4|TRBV11-3|-
CASSLGAGEIYIQYF
TGTGCCAGCAGCTTAGGGGCAGGGGAGATATACATTCAGTACTTC
>TRBD1|TRBJ2-5|TRBV5-4|-
CASSKKTGVVETQYF
TGTGCCAGCAGCAAAAAGACAGGGGTGGTGGAGACCCAGTACTTC
>TRBD2|TRBJ2-7|TRBV13|-
CASSFGTSLYEQYF
TGTGCCAGCAGCTTCGGGACTAGCCTCTACGAGCAGTACTTC
>TRBD2|TRBJ2-4|TRBV2|-
CASRPLAGGNIQYF
TGTGCCAGCAGACCCCTAGCGGGAGGAAACATTCAGTACTTC
>-|TRBJ1-2|TRBV19|-
CASSSRGNYGYTF
TGTGCCAGTAGCTCACGTGGGAACTATGGCTACACCTTC
>TRBD2|TRBJ2-3|TRBV5-1|few
CASSRGASGVTDTQYF
TGCGCCAGCAGCAGGGGGGCTAGCGGGGTTACAGATACGCAGTATTTT
>-|TRBJ2-3|TRBV5-1|-
CASSLTGVKADTQYF
TGCGCCAGCAGCTTGACGGGAGTGAAGGCAGATACGCAGTATTTT
>-|TRBJ1-1|TRBV6-2/TRBV6-3|-
CASSDSQQGTEAFF
TGTGCCAGCAGTGACAGCCAACAAGGGACTGAAGCTTTCTTT
>-|TRBJ1-1|TRBV11-1|-
CASSLNRVNTEAFF
TGTGCCAGCAGCTTAAATCGGGTCAACACTGAAGCTTTCTTT
>-|TRBJ2-1|TRBV7-9|-
CASSLSQGGYNEQFF
TGTGCCAGCAGCTTGAGCCAGGGGGGGTACAATGAGCAGTTCTTC
>-|TRBJ2-3|TRBV6-5|-
CASSYSQGTGTDTQYF
TGTGCCAGCAGTTACTCTCAGGGGACGGGGACAGATACGCAGTATTTT
>-|TRBJ1-5|TRBV10-3|-
CAISEGNQPQHF
TGTGCCATCAGTGAGGGCAATCAGCCCCAGCATTTT
>-|TRBJ1-4|TRBV3-1/TRBV3-2|-
CASSLAATTNEKLFF
TGTGCCAGCAGCCTTGCGGCCACAACTAATGAAAAACTGTTTTTT
>-|TRBJ1-2|TRBV6-4|-
CASPKGSNYGYTF
TGTGCCAGCCCTAAGGGATCTAACTATGGCTACACCTTC
>-|TRBJ2-7|TRBV7-8|-
CASSSQAGLAGEQYF
TGTGCCAGCAGCTCCCAGGCAGGGCTGGCGGGCGAGCAGTACTTC
>-|TRBJ1-2|TRBV3-1/TRBV3-2|-
CASSSRSLRNYGYTF
TGTGCCAGCAGCAGCCGGAGCTTAAGGAACTATGGCTACACCTTC
>TRBD1|TRBJ2-7|TRBV19|-
CASSMVGTGNEQYF
TGTGCCAGTAGTATGGTAGGGACAGGGAACGAGCAGTACTTC
>TRBD1|TRBJ1-5|TRBV28|-
CASITGQGLGNQPQHF
TGTGCCAGCATTACTGGACAGGGGCTTGGCAATCAGCCCCAGCATTTT
>-|TRBJ2-5|TRBV30|-
CAWTFDRLGETQYF
TGTGCCTGGACCTTCGACAGGTTGGGGGAGACCCAGTACTTC
>-|TRBJ2-2|TRBV7-6|-
CASSSVEGQMNTGELFF
TGTGCCAGCAGTTCAGTAGAGGGCCAGATGAACACCGGGGAGCTGTTTTTT
>-|TRBJ1-1|TRBV28|-
CASSFIRAGTEAFF
TGTGCCAGCAGTTTTATAAGGGCCGGCACTGAAGCTTTCTTT
>-|TRBJ2-7|TRBV19|-
CASSIQGPSSLVDEQYF
TGTGCCAGTAGTATCCAGGGTCCCAGTAGTCTAGTCGACGAGCAGTACTTC
>-|TRBJ1-1|TRBV6-5|many
CASIKRGMNTEAFF
TGTGCCAGCATAAAGAGGGGCATGAACACTGAAGCTTTCTTT
>-|TRBJ1-2|TRBV4-2|-
CASSQDETGASYGYTF
TGTGCCAGCAGCCAAGATGAGACGGGGGCCAGCTATGGCTACACCTTC
>-|TRBJ2-3|TRBV3-1/TRBV3-2|-
CASSDPGLLTDTQYF
TGTGCCAGCAGCGATCCGGGACTCTTGACAGATACGCAGTATTTT
>TRBD2|TRBJ2-1|TRBV3-1/TRBV3-2|-
CASSQALAGVYEQFF
TGTGCCAGCAGCCAAGCCCTAGCGGGAGTCTATGAGCAGTTCTTC
>-|TRBJ1-5|TRBV15|-
CATSRDRGEDQPQHF
TGTGCCACCAGCAGAGACAGGGGAGAGGATCAGCCCCAGCATTTT
>-|TRBJ1-2|TRBV6-5|-
CASSHEGTGYTF
TGTGCCAGCAGCCACGAGGGGACGGGCTACACCTTC
>-|TRBJ2-3|TRBV2|-
CASKGRTSADTQYF
TGTGCCAGCAAGGGACGAACCTCCGCAGATACGCAGTATTTT
>-|TRBJ1-6|TRBV7-9|-
CASSSGTYNSPLHF
TGTGCCAGCAGTTCCGGGACATATAATTCACCCCTCCACTTT
>-|TRBJ2-7|TRBV7-9|few
CASVGDPYEQYF
TGTGCCAGCGTTGGGGATCCCTACGAGCAGTACTTC
>-|TRBJ1-5|TRBV5-6|-
CASSLSNSFNQPQHF
TGTGCCAGCAGCTTATCAAACAGCTTCAATCAGCCCCAGCATTTT
>-|TRBJ1-4|TRBV5-1|-
CASSYGGAGGREKLFF
TGCGCCAGCAGCTACGGAGGTGCGGGGGGCAGGGAAAAACTGTTTTTT
>-|TRBJ1-1|TRBV28|-
CASSFIGSLNTEAFF
TGTGCCAGCAGTTTTATCGGGTCATTGAACACTGAAGCTTTCTTT
>TRBD2|TRBJ2-7|TRBV9|-
CASSVAGTRNDEQYF
TGTGCCAGCAGCGTTGCCGGGACTAGAAACGACGAGCAGTACTTC
>-|TRBJ2-5|TRBV6-2/TRBV6-3|-
CASSYVRIGETQYF
TGTGCCAGCAGTTACGTAAGGATTGGGGAGACCCAGTACTTC
>TRBD1|TRBJ2-2|TRBV6-2/TRBV6-3|once
CASSYSSLGTGDTGELFF
TGTGCCAGCAGTTACTCTAGTCTCGGGACAGGAGACACCGGGGAGCTGTTTTTT
>-|TRBJ1-6|TRBV5-1|once
CASSQGSSYNSPLHF
TGCGCCAGCAGCCAAGGGAGCTCCTATAATTCACCCCTCCACTTT
>-|TRBJ1-1|TRBV2|-
CASSVGSGLTEAFF
TGTGCCAGCAGTGTTGGTTCAGGGCTCACTGAAGCTTTCTTT
>-|TRBJ1-2|TRBV10-3|-
CAISESGRGTYGYTF
TGTGCCATCAGTGAGTCGGGCAGGGGCACCTATGGCTACACCTTC
>TRBD2|TRBJ2-1|TRBV5-4|-
CASSSPTSGAESEQFF
TGTGCCAGCAGCTCACCGACTAGCGGGGCTGAGAGTGAGCAGTTCTTC
>-|TRBJ1-3|TRBV6-5|-
CASSPSKRGRNTIYF
TGTGCCAGCAGTCCCTCTAAAAGGGGAAGAAACACCATATATTTT
>-|TRBJ1-6|TRBV12-5|-
CASAQDRSSYNSPLHF
TGTGCTAGTGCCCAGGACAGAAGCTCCTATAATTCACCCCTCCACTTT
>-|TRBJ1-1|TRBV6-6|few
CASRQGLGEAFF
TGTGCCAGCAGACAAGGGCTGGGTGAAGCTTTCTTT
>-|TRBJ2-3|TRBV30|-
CAWSVVTPDTQYF
TGTGCCTGGAGTGTAGTAACCCCTGATACGCAGTATTTT
>TRBD1|TRBJ1-1|TRBV28|once
CASRAGGGGQAFF
TGTGCCAGCAGAGCAGGGGGCGGCGGGCAAGCTTTCTTT
>-|TRBJ1-2|TRBV7-8|-
CASSLGAQEHGYTF
TGTGCCAGCAGCTTAGGAGCGCAGGAGCATGGCTACACCTTC
>-|TRBJ2-5|TRBV27|-
CASKEGWRRGSQTQYF
TGTGCCAGCAAAGAGGGGTGGAGAAGGGGTAGTCAGACCCAGTACTTC
>-|TRBJ1-2|TRBV19|-
CASEQSRETVAGYTF
TGTGCCAGCGAACAATCCAGGGAAACTGTTGCTGGCTACACCTTC
>-|TRBJ1-5|TRBV18|-
CASSPHSNQPQHF
TGTGCCAGCTCACCGCATAGCAATCAGCCCCAGCATTTT
>TRBD1|TRBJ1-5|TRBV5-1|-
CASSGGQGGPNQPQHF
TGCGCCAGCTCTGGAGGACAGGGGGGACCTAATCAGCCCCAGCATTTT
>-|TRBJ1-5|TRBV6-2/TRBV6-3|-
CASSYAKSSHNNQPQHF
TGTGCCAGCAGTTACGCTAAATCGTCCCATAACAATCAGCCCCAGCATTTT
>-|TRBJ1-5|TRBV19|-
CASSSRQDGQPQHF
TGTGCCAGTAGTTCAAGACAGGATGGTCAGCCCCAGCATTTT
>-|TRBJ1-5|TRBV2|-
CASTLLGGNQPQHF
TGTGCCAGCACTCTGCTGGGGGGCAATCAGCCCCAGCATTTT